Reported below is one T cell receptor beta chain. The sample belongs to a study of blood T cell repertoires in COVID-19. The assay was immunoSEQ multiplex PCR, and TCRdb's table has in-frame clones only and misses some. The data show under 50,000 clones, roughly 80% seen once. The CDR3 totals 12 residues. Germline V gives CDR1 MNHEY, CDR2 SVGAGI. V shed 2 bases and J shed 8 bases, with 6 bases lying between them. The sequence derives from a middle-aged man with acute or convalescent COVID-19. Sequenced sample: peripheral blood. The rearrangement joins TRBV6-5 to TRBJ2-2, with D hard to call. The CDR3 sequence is CASSYVVGELFF. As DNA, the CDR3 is TGTGCCAGCAGTTACGTCGTTGGGGAGCTGTTTTTT.